The entry below gives a single T cell receptor beta chain sequence along with its context. This sample was included in a study of blood T cell repertoires in COVID-19. Study summary: From the United States, Italy and Spain came samples of acute and convalescent COVID-19.

Clinical histories supplied by participants themselves formed the basis of cohort assignment. The CDR3 spans 15 residues. Germline loops: CDR1 SEHNR, CDR2 FQNEAQ (reference sequence). Trimming shortened V by 2 bases and J by 5 bases, and 15 bases separated the two germline ends. Here immunoSEQ multiplex PCR was the method, and the copy in TCRdb shows in-frame clones only, minus some. The sample has roughly 200,000 clones, about 84% seen once. The TCR comes from a middle-aged man with acute COVID-19. The material sequenced was PBMCs or T cells enriched from blood (not recorded which). The V and J genes are TRBV7-9 and TRBJ1-1, with D tentatively TRBD1 (6 bases). CDR3 nucleotide sequence: TGTGCCAGCAGCTTATCCGGGGGGCGGAAAACTGAAGCTTTCTTT. Amino acids: CASSLSGGRKTEAFF.